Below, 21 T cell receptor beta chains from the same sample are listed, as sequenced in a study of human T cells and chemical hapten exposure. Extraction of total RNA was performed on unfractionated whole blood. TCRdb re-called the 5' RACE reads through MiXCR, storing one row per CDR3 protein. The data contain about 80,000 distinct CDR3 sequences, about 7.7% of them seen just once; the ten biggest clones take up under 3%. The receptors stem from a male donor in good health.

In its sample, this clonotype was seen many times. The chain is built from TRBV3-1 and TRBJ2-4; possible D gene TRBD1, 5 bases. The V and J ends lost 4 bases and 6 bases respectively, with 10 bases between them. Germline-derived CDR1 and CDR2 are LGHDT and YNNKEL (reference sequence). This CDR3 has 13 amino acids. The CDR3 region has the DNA TGTGCCAGCAGCCCACTCCAGGGAAACATTCAGTACTTC. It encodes CASSPLQGNIQYF.

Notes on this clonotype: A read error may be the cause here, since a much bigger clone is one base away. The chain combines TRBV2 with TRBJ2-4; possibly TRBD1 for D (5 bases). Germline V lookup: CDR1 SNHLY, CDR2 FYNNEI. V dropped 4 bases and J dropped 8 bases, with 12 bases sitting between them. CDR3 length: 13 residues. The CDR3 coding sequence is TGTGCCAGCAGTGCTTGGGGCGAAGACATTCAGTACTTC. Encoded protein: CASSAWGEDIQYF.

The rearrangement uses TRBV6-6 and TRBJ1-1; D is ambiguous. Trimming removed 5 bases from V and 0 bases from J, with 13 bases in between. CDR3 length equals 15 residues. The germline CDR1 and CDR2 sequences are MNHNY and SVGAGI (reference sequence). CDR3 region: CASSQDWTMNTEAFF. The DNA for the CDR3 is TGTGCCAGCAGTCAGGACTGGACCATGAACACTGAAGCTTTCTTT.

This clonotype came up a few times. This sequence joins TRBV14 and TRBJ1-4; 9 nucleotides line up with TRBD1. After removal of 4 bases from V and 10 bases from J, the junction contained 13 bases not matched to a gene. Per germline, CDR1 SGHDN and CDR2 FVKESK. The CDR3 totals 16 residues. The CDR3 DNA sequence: TGTGCCAGCAGCCGAGTGACGGGACAGGGTAGTGGAAAACTGTTTTTT. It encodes CASSRVTGQGSGKLFF.

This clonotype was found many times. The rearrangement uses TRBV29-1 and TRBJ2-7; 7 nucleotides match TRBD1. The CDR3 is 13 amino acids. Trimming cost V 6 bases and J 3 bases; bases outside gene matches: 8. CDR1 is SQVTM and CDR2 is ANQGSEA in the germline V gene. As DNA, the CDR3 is TGCAGCGTCGGTCGTCAGGGGGTCTACGAGCAGTACTTC. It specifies CSVGRQGVYEQYF.

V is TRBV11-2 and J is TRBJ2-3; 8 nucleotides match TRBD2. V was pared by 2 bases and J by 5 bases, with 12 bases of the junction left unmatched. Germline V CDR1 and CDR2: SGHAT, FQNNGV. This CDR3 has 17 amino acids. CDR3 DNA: TGTGCCAGCAGCTTACTGAGCGGGAGTTCGTCAGGAGATACGCAGTATTTT. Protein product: CASSLLSGSSSGDTQYF.

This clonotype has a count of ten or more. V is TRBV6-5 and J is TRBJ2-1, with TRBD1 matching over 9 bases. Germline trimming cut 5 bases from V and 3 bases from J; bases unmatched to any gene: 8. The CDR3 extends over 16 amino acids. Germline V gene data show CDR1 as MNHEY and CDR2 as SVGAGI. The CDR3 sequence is CASSVSGQGLYNEQFF. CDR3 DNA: TGTGCCAGCAGTGTATCGGGACAGGGTCTCTACAATGAGCAGTTCTTC.

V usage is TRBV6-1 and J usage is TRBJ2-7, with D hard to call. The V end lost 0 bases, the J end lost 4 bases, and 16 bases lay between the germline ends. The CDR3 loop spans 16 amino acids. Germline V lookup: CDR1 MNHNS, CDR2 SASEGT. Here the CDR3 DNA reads TGTGCCAGCAGTGAAGCTCGTGGCCCTGGTCGTTACGAGCAGTACTTC. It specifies CASSEARGPGRYEQYF.

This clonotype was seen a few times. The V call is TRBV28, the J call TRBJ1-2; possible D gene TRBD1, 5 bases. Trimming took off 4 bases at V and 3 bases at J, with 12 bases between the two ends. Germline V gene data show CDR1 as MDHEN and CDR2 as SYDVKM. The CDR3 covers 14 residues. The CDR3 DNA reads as TGTGCCAGCAGTTCACCGTGGGGCGACTATGGCTACACCTTC. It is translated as CASSSPWGDYGYTF.

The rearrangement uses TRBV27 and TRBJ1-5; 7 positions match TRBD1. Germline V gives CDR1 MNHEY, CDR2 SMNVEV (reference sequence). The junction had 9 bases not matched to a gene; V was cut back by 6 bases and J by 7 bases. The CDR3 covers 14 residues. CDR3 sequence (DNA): TGTGCCAGCAGCATAACAGGGGAGGGCCAGCCCCAGCATTTT. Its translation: CASSITGEGQPQHF.

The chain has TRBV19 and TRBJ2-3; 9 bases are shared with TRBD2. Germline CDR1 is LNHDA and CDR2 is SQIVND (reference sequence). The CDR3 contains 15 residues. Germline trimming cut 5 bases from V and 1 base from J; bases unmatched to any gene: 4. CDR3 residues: CASSHRLAGTDTQYF. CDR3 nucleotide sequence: TGTGCCAGTAGTCACCGACTAGCGGGCACAGATACGCAGTATTTT.

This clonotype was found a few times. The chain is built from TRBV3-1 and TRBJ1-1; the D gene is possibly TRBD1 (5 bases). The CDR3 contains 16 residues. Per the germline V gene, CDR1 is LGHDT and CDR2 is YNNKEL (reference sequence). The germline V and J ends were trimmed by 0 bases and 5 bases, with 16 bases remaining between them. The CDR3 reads CASSQDYGRVETEAFF. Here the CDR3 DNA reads TGTGCCAGCAGCCAAGACTATGGCAGGGTGGAAACTGAAGCTTTCTTT.

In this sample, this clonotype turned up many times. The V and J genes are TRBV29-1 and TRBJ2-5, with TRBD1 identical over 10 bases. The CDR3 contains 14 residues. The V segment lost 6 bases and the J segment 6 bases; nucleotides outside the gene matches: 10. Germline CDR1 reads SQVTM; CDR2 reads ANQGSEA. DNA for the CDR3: TGCAGCGTGTACGGGACAGGGGATGTTAAGACCCAGTACTTC. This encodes CSVYGTGDVKTQYF.

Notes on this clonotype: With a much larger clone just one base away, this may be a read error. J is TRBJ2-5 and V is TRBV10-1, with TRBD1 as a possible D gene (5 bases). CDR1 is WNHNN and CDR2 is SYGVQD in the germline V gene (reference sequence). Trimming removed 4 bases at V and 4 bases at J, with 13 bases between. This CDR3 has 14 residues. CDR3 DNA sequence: TGCGCCAGCAGTGGGGCGCAGGGCTTAGAGACCCAGTACTTC. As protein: CASSGAQGLETQYF.

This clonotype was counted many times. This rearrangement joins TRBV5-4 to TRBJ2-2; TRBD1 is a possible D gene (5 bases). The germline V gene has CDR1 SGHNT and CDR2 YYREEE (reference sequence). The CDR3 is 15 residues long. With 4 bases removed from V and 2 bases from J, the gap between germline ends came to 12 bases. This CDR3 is CASSDGRANTGELFF. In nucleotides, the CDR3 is TGTGCCAGCAGCGACGGCAGGGCCAACACCGGGGAGCTGTTTTTT.

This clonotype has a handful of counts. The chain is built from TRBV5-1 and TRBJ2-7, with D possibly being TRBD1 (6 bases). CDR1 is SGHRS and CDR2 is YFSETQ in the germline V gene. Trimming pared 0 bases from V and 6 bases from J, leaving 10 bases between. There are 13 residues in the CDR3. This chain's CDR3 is CASSLGGRGEQYF. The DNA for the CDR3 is TGCGCCAGCAGCTTGGGGGGGCGCGGCGAGCAGTACTTC.

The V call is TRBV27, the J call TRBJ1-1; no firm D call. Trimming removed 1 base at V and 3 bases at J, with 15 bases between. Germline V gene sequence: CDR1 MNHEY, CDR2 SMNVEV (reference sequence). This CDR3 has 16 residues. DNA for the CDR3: TGTGCCAGCAGTTTATTAGGTTGGCCCACCTACACTGAAGCTTTCTTT. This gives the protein CASSLLGWPTYTEAFF.

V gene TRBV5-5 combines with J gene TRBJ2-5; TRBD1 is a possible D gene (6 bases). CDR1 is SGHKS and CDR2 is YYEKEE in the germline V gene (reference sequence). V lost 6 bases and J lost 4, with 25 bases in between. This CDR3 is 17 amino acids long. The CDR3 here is CASKPPDVRGWSETQYF. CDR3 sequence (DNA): TGTGCCAGCAAACCCCCGGACGTCAGGGGATGGTCAGAGACCCAGTACTTC.

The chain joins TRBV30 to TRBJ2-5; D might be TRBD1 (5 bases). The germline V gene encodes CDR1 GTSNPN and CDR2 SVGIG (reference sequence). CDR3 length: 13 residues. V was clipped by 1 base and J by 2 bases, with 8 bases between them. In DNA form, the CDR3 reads TGTGCCTGGAGTGAAGGGGCGCAAGAGACCCAGTACTTC. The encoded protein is CAWSEGAQETQYF.

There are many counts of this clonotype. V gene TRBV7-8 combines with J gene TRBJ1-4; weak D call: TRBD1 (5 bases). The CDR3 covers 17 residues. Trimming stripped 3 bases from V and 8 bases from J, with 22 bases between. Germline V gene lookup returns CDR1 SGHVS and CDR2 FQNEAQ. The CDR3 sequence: CASSLTLGPGKGEKLFF. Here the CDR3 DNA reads TGTGCCAGCAGCTTGACCCTGGGGCCAGGAAAAGGAGAAAAACTGTTTTTT.

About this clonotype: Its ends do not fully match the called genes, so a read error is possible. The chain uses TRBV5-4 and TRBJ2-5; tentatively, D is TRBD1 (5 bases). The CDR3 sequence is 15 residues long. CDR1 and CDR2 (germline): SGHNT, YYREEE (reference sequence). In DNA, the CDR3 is TGTGCCAGCAGCTTGTCCCGACAGCCCCAAGAAACCCAGTACTTC. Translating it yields CASSLSRQPQETQYF.